Below, 14 T cell receptor beta chains from the same sample are listed, as sequenced in a study of T cell responses to AZD1222 COVID-19 vaccine. Clones were read by immunoSEQ multiplex PCR, and TCRdb kept only the in-frame ones, dropping some. The sample yields roughly 140,000 clones, over 75% seen once. The specimen was peripheral blood, collected on day 0 of AZD1222 vaccination. The source is an adult in good health.

The chain carries TRBV13 and TRBJ2-1, with TRBD2 matching 7 bases. This CDR3 spans 18 amino acids. Trimming took 1 base from V and 0 from J; bases not matched to a gene: 9. The germline V gene has CDR1 PRHDT and CDR2 FYEKMQ (reference sequence). In nucleotides, the CDR3 is TGTGCCAGCAGCTTAGTTCTAGCGGAGTCCCACTCCTACAATGAGCAGTTCTTC. Protein: CASSLVLAESHSYNEQFF.

This clone has just one count. CDR3 bases: TGTGCCATCAGTGAGCAGGGCTCTGGAAACACCATATATTTT. Translation: CAISEQGSGNTIYF. This chain joins TRBV10-3 and TRBJ1-3; a possible D gene is TRBD1 (5 bases). V lost 2 bases to trimming and J lost 0 bases, with 5 bases between them. The CDR3 runs to 14 residues. Germline V gene lookup returns CDR1 ENHRY and CDR2 SYGVKD.

The rearrangement uses TRBV30 and TRBJ2-5; D is possibly TRBD2 (6 bases). Germline values: CDR1 GTSNPN, CDR2 SVGIG (reference sequence). The CDR3 totals 12 residues. The chain's CDR3 is CAMGRHQETQYF. CDR3 nucleotide sequence: TGTGCTATGGGGAGGCACCAAGAGACCCAGTACTTC.

In this sample, this clone turned up once. J is TRBJ1-6 and V is TRBV6-5; D is undetermined. Per the germline V gene, CDR1 is MNHEY and CDR2 is SVGAGI. CDR3 length equals 15 residues. V lost 6 bases to trimming and J lost 5 bases, with 14 bases between them. The CDR3 bases are TGTGCCAGCAGCCTAATCCGGGCCGATAATTCACCCCTCCACTTT. This sequence encodes CASSLIRADNSPLHF.

This chain uses TRBV19 with TRBJ2-1; D perhaps matches TRBD2 (5 bases). Germline CDR1 reads LNHDA; CDR2 reads SQIVND (reference sequence). V was clipped by 5 bases and J by 0 bases, with 11 bases between them. This CDR3 region has 15 residues. The CDR3 DNA follows: TGTGCCAGTAGTCTATTTGGAGGCTCCTACAATGAGCAGTTCTTC. Amino acids: CASSLFGGSYNEQFF.

The sample holds a few counts of this clone. V and J are TRBV28 and TRBJ1-2, with 8 bases identical to TRBD1. The CDR3 sequence is 12 residues long. CDR1 and CDR2 (germline): MDHEN, SYDVKM. V gave up 4 bases and J gave up 7 bases; unmatched junction bases: 2. This chain's CDR3 is CASSSDRVGYTF. The CDR3 DNA reads as TGTGCCAGCAGTTCGGACAGGGTTGGCTACACCTTC.

This clone was observed once. This sequence joins TRBV6-5 and TRBJ2-1; D is uncertain. V was pared by 0 bases and J by 3 bases, with 9 bases between. Germline V gives CDR1 MNHEY, CDR2 SVGAGI. The CDR3 length is 15 residues. The DNA for the CDR3 is TGTGCCAGCAGTTACTCGATCGGCAGCTACAATGAGCAGTTCTTC. It encodes CASSYSIGSYNEQFF.

The chain employs TRBV4-3 and TRBJ1-2, with D uncertain. Germline CDR1 reads LGHNA; CDR2 reads YSLEER. The CDR3 spans 15 residues. V was clipped by 0 bases and J by 8 bases, with 16 bases between them. CDR3 region: CASSQERWNEEGYTF. The CDR3 region has the DNA TGCGCCAGCAGCCAAGAGCGATGGAACGAGGAAGGCTACACCTTC.

J is TRBJ2-5 and V is TRBV5-1; D remains unclear. CDR1 SGHRS and CDR2 YFSETQ come from the germline V gene. The CDR3 has 15 amino acids. V was pared by 0 bases and J by 5 bases, with 14 bases between. This chain's CDR3 is CASSLASILEETQYF. Written as DNA, the CDR3 is TGCGCCAGCAGCTTGGCCAGTATCCTAGAGGAGACCCAGTACTTC.

This clone is a singleton in its sample. The chain recombines TRBV19 with TRBJ1-6; tentative D call: TRBD1 (5 bases). The V and J ends lost 3 bases and 4 bases respectively, with 10 bases between them. Germline lookup yields CDR1 LNHDA and CDR2 SQIVND (reference sequence). CDR3 length: 15 amino acids. The CDR3 DNA is TGTGCCAGTAGTATCGGGCAGGGATATAATTCACCCCTCCACTTT. Translating it yields CASSIGQGYNSPLHF.

The rearrangement uses TRBV19 and TRBJ1-1; D perhaps matches TRBD1 (5 bases). Per germline, CDR1 LNHDA and CDR2 SQIVND (reference sequence). The V and J ends lost 9 bases and 7 bases respectively, with 15 bases between them. The CDR3 totals 12 residues. CDR3 sequence reads: CASGHRDGEAFF. CDR3 bases: TGTGCCAGCGGTCACCGGGACGGTGAAGCTTTCTTT.

The chain has TRBV19 and TRBJ2-7; 9 bases line up with TRBD1. Losses at the gene ends were 7 bases for V and 0 bases for J; bases not matched to a gene: 7. Germline-derived CDR1 and CDR2 are LNHDA and SQIVND (reference sequence). The CDR3 has 15 amino acids. The CDR3: CASTLGTGPSYEQYF. CDR3 sequence (DNA): TGTGCCAGTACCCTCGGGACAGGGCCCTCCTACGAGCAGTACTTC.

This chain uses TRBV24-1 with TRBJ1-5, with TRBD1 identical over 7 bases. V gave up 7 bases and J gave up 1 base; unmatched junction bases: 12. Per germline, CDR1 KGHDR and CDR2 SFDVKD. This CDR3 contains 17 residues. The CDR3 nucleotides are TGTGCCACCAGGAGACAGGGCGATCATTTAAGCAATCAGCCCCAGCATTTT. Translated: CATRRQGDHLSNQPQHF.

The V gene is TRBV30, the J gene TRBJ1-2, with 8 bases aligning to TRBD1. V was clipped by 5 bases and J by 6 bases; unmatched bases: 8. The CDR3 covers 13 residues. Germline CDR1 reads GTSNPN; CDR2 reads SVGIG (reference sequence). The DNA of the CDR3 is TGTGCCTGGTCAGGGGGCGGAGGGGATGGCTACACCTTC. Its protein is CAWSGGGGDGYTF. The whole variable domain, remainder taken from reference TRBV30 and TRBJ1-2, is SQTIHQWPATLVQPVGSPLSLECTVEGTSNPNLYWYRQAAGRGLQLLFYSVGIGQISSEVPQNLSASRPQDRQFILSSKKLLLSDSGFYLCAWSGGGGDGYTFGSGTRLTVV.